Listed here are 21 T cell receptor beta chains from one sample, sequenced in a study of patients and donors after allogeneic stem cell transplantation. TCRdb itself ran the RT-PCR reads through MiXCR, one entry per CDR3 protein. The sample holds approximately 430,000 distinct CDR3 sequences, 16% seen once. Sequenced input: blood, either unsorted or a sorted T cell fraction (not recorded which). Receptors originate from a human donor who was either an allogeneic HSCT recipient or a stem cell or donor lymphocyte infusion donor (not recorded which). It is not recorded whose cells these are; they may come from a transplant donor.

This clonotype was seen at least ten times. This sequence joins TRBV29-1 and TRBJ2-7; perhaps TRBD1 as D (5 bases). This CDR3 spans 13 amino acids. Germline assignment: CDR1 SQVTM and CDR2 ANQGSEA. V was cut by 3 bases and J by 2 bases, with 11 bases left in between. CDR3 DNA sequence: TGCAGCGTTGAGGGGCTAGAAACCTACGAGCAGTACTTC. Residues: CSVEGLETYEQYF.

V usage is TRBV4-1 and J usage is TRBJ1-1; D not resolved. CDR1 and CDR2 (germline): MGHRA, YSYEKL. Trimming took off 0 bases at V and 1 base at J, with 9 bases between the two ends. The CDR3 is made up of 15 amino acids. CDR3 region: CASSQDSGPNTEAFF. CDR3 sequence (DNA): TGCGCCAGCAGCCAAGATTCCGGTCCGAACACTGAAGCTTTCTTT.

This chain joins TRBV6-1 and TRBJ2-1; 8 bases fit TRBD2. The CDR3 runs 15 residues. Trimming cost V 5 bases and J 6 bases; bases outside gene matches: 9. Germline loops: CDR1 MNHNS, CDR2 SASEGT. The CDR3 reads CASSPAGERTNEQFF. The CDR3 nucleotides are TGTGCCAGCAGTCCAGCGGGGGAGCGTACCAATGAGCAGTTCTTC.

The gene calls are TRBV7-8 and TRBJ1-1; D not resolved. Germline V gives CDR1 SGHVS, CDR2 FQNEAQ. The ends were cut back, 5 bases at V and 3 bases at J, with 7 bases in the middle. This CDR3 is 12 amino acids long. The CDR3 DNA reads TGTGCCAGCAGCCCGATGGACACTGAAGCTTTCTTT. It translates to CASSPMDTEAFF.

The chain links TRBV9 to TRBJ1-1, with a weak D call TRBD1 (6 bases). V was pared by 4 bases and J by 7 bases, with 20 bases between. CDR1 and CDR2 (germline): SGDLS, YYNGEE. The CDR3 is made up of 15 amino acids. CDR3 amino acids: CASSPRDIVPLEAFF. CDR3 nucleotide sequence: TGTGCCAGCAGCCCCCGGGACATTGTCCCCCTTGAAGCTTTCTTT.

V usage is TRBV25-1 and J usage is TRBJ1-2; TRBD1 matches 9 bases. V lost 5 bases and J lost 6; bases outside the gene matches: 1. Germline V gene data show CDR1 as MGHDK and CDR2 as SYGVNS. This CDR3 is 12 amino acids long. The DNA for the CDR3 is TGTGCCAGCAGTAGGGACAGGGATGGCTACACCTTC. It translates to CASSRDRDGYTF.

The rearrangement links TRBV4-1 to TRBJ1-3, with D hard to call. The CDR3 has 13 residues. V lost 2 bases and J 4 bases, leaving 6 bases between the germline ends. Germline V gene data show CDR1 as MGHRA and CDR2 as YSYEKL. CDR3: CASSQPFGNTIYF. Here the CDR3 DNA reads TGCGCCAGCAGCCAACCCTTCGGAAACACCATATATTTT.

This clonotype was found a few times. The chain has TRBV10-3 and TRBJ2-7, with a tentative D call TRBD1 (8 bases). Germline-derived CDR1 and CDR2 are ENHRY and SYGVKD. The CDR3 has 15 amino acids. The V end lost 4 bases, the J end lost 5 bases, and 18 bases lay between the germline ends. The CDR3 region is CAISGGGTGGHEQYF. CDR3 in DNA: TGTGCCATCAGTGGGGGGGGGACAGGTGGCCACGAGCAGTACTTC.

V is TRBV12-3 or TRBV12-4 and J is TRBJ2-2, with D perhaps matching TRBD1 (5 bases). The CDR3 spans 14 residues. Trimming took 5 bases from V and 4 from J, leaving 11 bases between them. The DNA for the CDR3 is TGTGCCAGCAGTCCTAAAGGGGCCACCGGGGAGCTGTTTTTT. This encodes CASSPKGATGELFF.

Many counts were recorded for this clonotype. V usage is TRBV28 and J usage is TRBJ2-3, with D maybe TRBD2 (5 bases). V lost 3 bases to trimming and J lost 5 bases, with 12 bases between them. This CDR3 spans 14 amino acids. Germline loops: CDR1 MDHEN, CDR2 SYDVKM. The CDR3: CASSFRGSKDTQYF. Here the CDR3 DNA reads TGTGCCAGCAGTTTTCGGGGTAGTAAAGATACGCAGTATTTT. Based on the CDR3 plus reference TRBV28 and TRBJ2-3, the full variable domain is DVKVTQSSRYLVKRTGEKVFLECVQDMDHENMFWYRQDPGLGLRLIYFSYDVKMKEKGDIPEGYSVSREKKERFSLILESASTNQTSMYLCASSFRGSKDTQYFGPGTRLTVL.

The chain combines TRBV29-1 with TRBJ2-7, with 10 bases that match TRBD1. The CDR3 extends over 13 amino acids. Germline loops: CDR1 SQVTM, CDR2 ANQGSEA. Trimming cost V 6 bases and J 7 bases; bases outside gene matches: 9. The CDR3 bases are TGCAGCGTAAGGGACAGGGGCTCGTGGGAGCAGTACTTC. This encodes CSVRDRGSWEQYF.

V and J are TRBV20-1 and TRBJ1-4; a weak D match, TRBD1 (6 bases). CDR1 is DFQATT and CDR2 is SNEGSKA in the germline V gene (reference sequence). V lost 1 base and J lost 0, with 12 bases in between. The CDR3 covers 16 residues. The CDR3 here is CSARAVRTATNEKLFF. CDR3 sequence (DNA): TGCAGTGCTAGAGCCGTACGGACAGCAACTAATGAAAAACTGTTTTTT.

This clonotype was seen once. The rearrangement links TRBV12-3 or TRBV12-4 to TRBJ1-2, with D unclear. The CDR3 covers 12 residues. Trimming shortened V by 4 bases and J by 7 bases, and 10 bases separated the two germline ends. CDR3 region: CASSSPRGGYTF. CDR3 DNA sequence: TGTGCCAGCAGTTCCCCTCGGGGTGGCTACACCTTC.

This clonotype was seen a few times. This chain uses TRBV29-1 with TRBJ1-2, with a possible D match to TRBD1 (6 bases). The CDR3 extends over 13 amino acids. The V and J ends lost 6 bases and 4 bases respectively, with 15 bases between them. Germline CDR1 SQVTM, CDR2 ANQGSEA. The CDR3 nucleotides read TGCAGCGTCGCTCAGGGGTACGGCTATGGCTACACCTTC. Amino acids: CSVAQGYGYGYTF.

The genes are TRBV12-3 or TRBV12-4 and TRBJ2-5; the match to TRBD2 covers 8 bases. This CDR3 is 13 amino acids long. The junction had 2 bases not matched to a gene; V was cut back by 5 bases and J by 3 bases. DNA for the CDR3: TGTGCCAGCAGTAGCGGGAGAAAAGAGACCCAGTACTTC. Its translation: CASSSGRKETQYF.

The V gene is TRBV2, the J gene TRBJ2-3; D is undetermined. V lost 6 bases and J 0 bases, leaving 13 bases between the germline ends. Germline CDR1 reads SNHLY; CDR2 reads FYNNEI. The CDR3 totals 15 residues. The CDR3 DNA reads TGTGCCAGCAGCCTCTTACGTACTAGCACAGATACGCAGTATTTT. Protein sequence: CASSLLRTSTDTQYF.

This clonotype was recorded a few times. V and J are TRBV6-1 and TRBJ2-1, with D perhaps matching TRBD1 or TRBD2 (5 bases each). Germline V gives CDR1 MNHNS, CDR2 SASEGT. Trimming stripped 6 bases from V and 6 bases from J, with 15 bases between. This CDR3 is built from 14 residues. The CDR3 protein is CASRRSLGGNEQFF. CDR3 DNA: TGTGCCAGCAGGAGATCCCTTGGGGGCAATGAGCAGTTCTTC.

This clonotype has a handful of counts. This sequence joins TRBV9 and TRBJ2-7; D unclear. The V end was cut by 3 bases, the J end by 3 bases, with 10 bases between. The CDR3 loop spans 13 amino acids. The germline V gene has CDR1 SGDLS and CDR2 YYNGEE. CDR3 in amino acids: CASSAPPIYEQYF. CDR3 nucleotides: TGTGCCAGCAGCGCCCCCCCAATCTACGAGCAGTACTTC. The variable domain in full, completed from reference TRBV9 and TRBJ2-7, reads DSGVTQTPKHLITATGQRVTLRCSPRSGDLSVYWYQQSLDQGLQFLIQYYNGEERAKGNILERFSAQQFPDLHSELNLSSLELGDSALYFCASSAPPIYEQYFGPGTRLTVT.

This clonotype was recorded many times. This chain joins TRBV10-3 and TRBJ1-3, with D unresolved. The V and J ends lost 4 bases and 2 bases respectively, with 9 bases between them. Germline V CDR1 and CDR2: ENHRY, SYGVKD. The CDR3 is 14 amino acids. The CDR3 here is CAISGTEAGNTIYF. In nucleotides, the CDR3 is TGTGCCATCAGTGGGACCGAAGCTGGAAACACCATATATTTT.

This clonotype has only one observation. The chain combines TRBV10-3 with TRBJ1-1; 7 positions match TRBD1. The germline CDR1 and CDR2 sequences are ENHRY and SYGVKD. Germline trimming cut 5 bases from V and 3 bases from J; bases unmatched to any gene: 6. This CDR3 has 14 residues. In nucleotides, the CDR3 is TGTGCCATCAGTTTGACAGGGCAGGACACTGAAGCTTTCTTT. This sequence encodes CAISLTGQDTEAFF.

This clonotype was seen a few times. V and J are TRBV4-3 and TRBJ1-1, with D tentatively TRBD1 (5 bases). The V gene's germline CDR1 is LGHNA and CDR2 YSLEER. Deletions cut 0 bases from V and 0 bases from J, with 14 bases between. The length of the CDR3 is 17 residues. This CDR3 is CASSQDRGGSLNTEAFF. In DNA form, the CDR3 reads TGCGCCAGCAGCCAAGATCGGGGCGGGAGTCTGAACACTGAAGCTTTCTTT.